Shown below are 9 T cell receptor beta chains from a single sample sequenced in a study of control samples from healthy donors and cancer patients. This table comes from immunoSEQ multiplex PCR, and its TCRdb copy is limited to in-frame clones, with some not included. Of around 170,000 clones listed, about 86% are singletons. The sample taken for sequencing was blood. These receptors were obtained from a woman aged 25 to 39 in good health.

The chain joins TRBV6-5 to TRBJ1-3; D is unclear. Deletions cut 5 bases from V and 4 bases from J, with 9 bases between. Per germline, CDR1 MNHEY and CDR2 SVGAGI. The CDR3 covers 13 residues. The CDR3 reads CASSQNRGNTIYF. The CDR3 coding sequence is TGTGCCAGCAGTCAAAACCGGGGAAACACCATATATTTT.

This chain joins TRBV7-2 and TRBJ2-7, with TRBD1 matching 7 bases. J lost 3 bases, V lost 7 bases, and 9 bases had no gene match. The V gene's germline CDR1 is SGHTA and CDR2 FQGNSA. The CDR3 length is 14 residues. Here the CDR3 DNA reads TGTGCCAGCACCCGGACAGGAACAGTCTACGAGCAGTACTTC. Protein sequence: CASTRTGTVYEQYF.

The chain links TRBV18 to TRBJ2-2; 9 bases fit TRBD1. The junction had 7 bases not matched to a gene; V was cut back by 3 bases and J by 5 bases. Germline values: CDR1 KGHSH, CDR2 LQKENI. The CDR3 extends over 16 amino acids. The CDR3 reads CASSPRDGQGTGELFF. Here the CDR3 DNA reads TGTGCCAGCTCACCTCGGGACGGACAGGGGACCGGGGAGCTGTTTTTT.

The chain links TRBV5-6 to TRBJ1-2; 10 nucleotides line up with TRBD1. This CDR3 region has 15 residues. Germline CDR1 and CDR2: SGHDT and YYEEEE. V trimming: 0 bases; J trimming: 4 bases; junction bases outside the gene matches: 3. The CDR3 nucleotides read TGTGCCAGCAGCTTGGAGGGACAGGGGCTCTATGGCTACACCTTC. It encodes CASSLEGQGLYGYTF. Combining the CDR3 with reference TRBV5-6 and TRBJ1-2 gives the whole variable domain DAGVTQSPTHLIKTRGQQVTLRCSPKSGHDTVSWYQQALGQGPQFIFQYYEEEERQRGNFPDRFSGHQFPNYSSELNVNALLLGDSALYLCASSLEGQGLYGYTFGSGTRLTVV.

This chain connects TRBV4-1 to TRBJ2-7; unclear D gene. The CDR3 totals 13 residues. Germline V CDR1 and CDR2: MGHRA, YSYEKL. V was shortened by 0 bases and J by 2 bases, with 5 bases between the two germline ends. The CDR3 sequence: CASSQELTYEQYV. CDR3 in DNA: TGCGCCAGCAGCCAAGAGTTAACCTACGAGCAGTACGTC.

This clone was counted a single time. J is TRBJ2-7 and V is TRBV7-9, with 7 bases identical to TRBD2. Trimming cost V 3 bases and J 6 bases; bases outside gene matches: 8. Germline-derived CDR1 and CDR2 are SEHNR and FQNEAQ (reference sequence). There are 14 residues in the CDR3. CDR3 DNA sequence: TGTGCCAGCAGCTTGGAGCGGGAAGTCCCCGAGCAGTACTTC. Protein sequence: CASSLEREVPEQYF.

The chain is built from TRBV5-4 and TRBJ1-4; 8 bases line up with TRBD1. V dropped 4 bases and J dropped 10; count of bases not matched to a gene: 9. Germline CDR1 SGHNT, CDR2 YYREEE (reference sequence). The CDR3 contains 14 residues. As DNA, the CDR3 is TGTGCCAGCAGCCTCCGGGACAGGTCTGCAAAACTGTTTTTT. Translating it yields CASSLRDRSAKLFF.

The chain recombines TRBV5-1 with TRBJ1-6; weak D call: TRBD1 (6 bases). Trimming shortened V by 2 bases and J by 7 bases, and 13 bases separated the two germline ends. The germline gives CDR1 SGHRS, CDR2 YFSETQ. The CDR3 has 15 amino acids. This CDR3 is CASSFGGGANSPLHF. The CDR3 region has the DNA TGCGCCAGCAGCTTTGGGGGGGGCGCGAATTCACCCCTCCACTTT.

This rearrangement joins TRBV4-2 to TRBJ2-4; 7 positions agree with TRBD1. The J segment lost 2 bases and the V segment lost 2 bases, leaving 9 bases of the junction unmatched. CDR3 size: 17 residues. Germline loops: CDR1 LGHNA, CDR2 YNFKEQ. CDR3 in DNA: TGTGCCAGCAGCCAAAGTCGAGGGGGCGAATCCAAAAACATTCAGTACTTC. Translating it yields CASSQSRGGESKNIQYF.